Presented here are 26 T cell receptor beta chains from one specimen sequenced in a study of blood T cell repertoires in COVID-19. Assay: immunoSEQ multiplex PCR; the TCRdb copy retains only in-frame clones and omits some. Of more than 150,000 clones listed, about 86% are singletons. Sequenced input: peripheral blood. The receptors shown here come from a man between 60 and 70 years old with acute or convalescent COVID-19.

The rearrangement uses TRBV21-1 and TRBJ1-1; TRBD1 reflects the table's D call only, with no check against the DNA. TRBV21-1 has pseudogene status. There are 16 residues in the CDR3. Here the CDR3 reads CASSKAEAGKGTEAFF. CDR3 sequence (DNA): TGTGCCAGCAGCAAAGCAGAGGCAGGGAAGGGCACTGAAGCTTTCTTT.

The sample holds a few counts of this clone. This chain joins TRBV10-2 and TRBJ1-3, with D hard to call. Germline assignment: CDR1 WSHSY and CDR2 SAAADI. This CDR3 contains 13 residues. V lost 5 bases to trimming and J lost 0 bases, with 5 bases between them. DNA of the CDR3: TGCGCCAGCAGTCCAAACTCTGGAAACACCATATATTTT. Protein sequence: CASSPNSGNTIYF.

This rearrangement joins TRBV4-2 to TRBJ2-3; D remains unclear. Trimming cost V 0 bases and J 1 base, with 8 bases left between them. From germline, CDR1 is LGHNA and CDR2 YNFKEQ. This CDR3 spans 15 amino acids. DNA for the CDR3: TGTGCCAGCAGCCAAGATCCTCAGGGCACAGATACGCAGTATTTT. Amino acid sequence: CASSQDPQGTDTQYF.

CDR3 in amino acids: CASSLSEGPGYEQYF. CDR3 bases: TGTGCCAGCAGTTTATCAGAGGGCCCCGGTTACGAGCAGTACTTC. V gene TRBV27 combines with J gene TRBJ2-7; weak D call: TRBD2 (5 bases). This CDR3 is built from 15 residues. V lost 0 bases to trimming and J lost 4 bases, with 13 bases between them. Germline V gives CDR1 MNHEY, CDR2 SMNVEV (reference sequence).

This chain uses TRBV6-5 with TRBJ2-7; possibly TRBD1 for D (5 bases). The germline CDR1 and CDR2 sequences are MNHEY and SVGAGI. Trimming took 7 bases from V and 0 from J, leaving 13 bases between them. The length of the CDR3 is 14 residues. The CDR3 nucleotides read TGTGCCAGCACCAAACCGACAGACTCCTACGAGCAGTACTTC. Translating it yields CASTKPTDSYEQYF.

In this sample, this clone turned up a few times. The chain uses TRBV27 and TRBJ1-6; D unresolved. Germline CDR1 reads MNHEY; CDR2 reads SMNVEV (reference sequence). Trimming pared 3 bases from V and 0 bases from J, leaving 9 bases between. CDR3 length equals 16 residues. The CDR3 DNA reads as TGTGCCAGCAGTTTCTTGGGGAGCTCCTATAATTCACCCCTCCACTTT. Amino acids: CASSFLGSSYNSPLHF.

This clone was counted once. The chain recombines TRBV5-4 with TRBJ2-1; 9 bases are a match to TRBD2. Germline CDR1 is SGHNT and CDR2 is YYREEE (reference sequence). The CDR3 is made up of 16 amino acids. The V and J ends lost 0 bases and 2 bases, in that order; junction bases with no gene match: 3. The CDR3 spells CASSLEGLAAYNEQFF. Here the CDR3 DNA reads TGTGCCAGCAGCTTGGAGGGACTAGCCGCCTACAATGAGCAGTTCTTC.

The gene calls are TRBV5-1 and TRBJ2-7; 13 nucleotides line up with TRBD2. V shed 5 bases and J 7 bases; nucleotides not matched to a gene: 6. The CDR3 is made up of 14 amino acids. Germline values: CDR1 SGHRS, CDR2 YFSETQ. The DNA for the CDR3 is TGCGCCAGCAGACTAGCGGGAGGGCAAAGTGAGCAGTACTTC. Translated: CASRLAGGQSEQYF.

This clone was seen a single time. The CDR3 sequence: CASSLVGASYEQYF. The CDR3 nucleotides are TGTGCCAGCAGCTTGGTTGGAGCCTCCTACGAGCAGTACTTC. The chain employs TRBV5-6 and TRBJ2-7, with unresolved D. The CDR3 has 14 amino acids. V was trimmed by 0 bases and J by 0 bases, leaving 7 bases between them. CDR1 is SGHDT, CDR2 YYEEEE, per germline.

The CDR3 reads CSVEDRVGANTEAFF. The CDR3 DNA is TGCAGCGTTGAAGATCGAGTAGGGGCGAACACTGAAGCTTTCTTT. This chain connects TRBV29-1 to TRBJ1-1; D might be TRBD1 (5 bases). CDR1 and CDR2 from the germline V gene are SQVTM and ANQGSEA. Trimming stripped 0 bases from V and 1 base from J, with 12 bases between. The CDR3 runs to 15 residues.

The chain has TRBV6-4 and TRBJ2-7; TRBD2 aligns across 10 bases. The ends lost 0 bases at V and 4 bases at J; junction bases unmatched: 18. From germline, CDR1 is MRHNA and CDR2 SNTAGT. The CDR3 totals 20 residues. The CDR3 region has the DNA TGTGCCAGCAGTGACTCGAACGTATGGCTAGCGGGAGAAGAGGAATACGAGCAGTACTTC. Its translation is CASSDSNVWLAGEEEYEQYF.

This chain uses TRBV9 with TRBJ1-4; TRBD1 matches at 10 bases. Germline CDR1 SGDLS, CDR2 YYNGEE. J lost 8 bases, V lost 3 bases, and 7 bases had no gene match. The CDR3 consists of 15 residues. The CDR3 region is CASSARGQGLEKLFF. The CDR3 DNA reads TGTGCCAGCAGCGCGAGGGGACAGGGGCTCGAAAAACTGTTTTTT.

In this sample, this clone turned up a few times. This chain links TRBV27 with TRBJ1-2; tentative D call: TRBD1 (5 bases). This CDR3 region has 14 residues. CDR1 MNHEY and CDR2 SMNVEV come from the germline V gene (reference sequence). Trimming stripped 0 bases from V and 4 bases from J, with 9 bases between. Here the CDR3 reads CASSLSWGPYGYTF. DNA for the CDR3: TGTGCCAGCAGTTTATCGTGGGGCCCCTATGGCTACACCTTC.

The DNA for the CDR3 is TGTGCCTGGAACCCCAGCGGGGGCACAGATACGCAGTATTTT. It specifies CAWNPSGGTDTQYF. The chain is built from TRBV30 and TRBJ2-3; 7 nucleotides line up with TRBD2. This CDR3 contains 14 residues. After removal of 4 bases from V and 1 base from J, the junction contained 5 bases not matched to a gene. Germline CDR1 is GTSNPN and CDR2 is SVGIG (reference sequence).

This rearrangement joins TRBV13 to TRBJ2-7; TRBD2 matches 7 bases. Germline values: CDR1 PRHDT, CDR2 FYEKMQ (reference sequence). The CDR3 totals 14 residues. V lost 5 bases, J lost 4 bases, and 8 bases stayed unmatched. This CDR3 reads CASSGPTSRYEQYF. The CDR3 DNA is TGTGCCAGCAGCGGCCCGACTAGCAGGTACGAGCAGTACTTC. Variable domain in full (rest from reference TRBV13 and TRBJ2-7): AAGVIQSPRHLIKEKRETATLKCYPIPRHDTVYWYQQGPGQDPQFLISFYEKMQSDKGSIPDRFSAQQFSDYHSELNMSSLELGDSALYFCASSGPTSRYEQYFGPGTRLTVT.

The chain couples TRBV27 to TRBJ2-7, with 8 bases identical to TRBD2. The CDR3 spans 14 residues. Germline trimming cut 6 bases from V and 4 bases from J; bases unmatched to any gene: 8. Germline assignment: CDR1 MNHEY and CDR2 SMNVEV (reference sequence). The CDR3 loop is CASSPAGRGYEQYF. In nucleotides, the CDR3 is TGTGCCAGCAGCCCGGCCGGGAGGGGATACGAGCAGTACTTC.

The rearrangement links TRBV25-1 to TRBJ1-2; 9 nucleotides line up with TRBD1. The CDR3 loop spans 14 amino acids. V lost 4 bases to trimming and J lost 2 bases; unmatched junction nucleotides: 2. Germline CDR1 is MGHDK and CDR2 is SYGVNS. CDR3 loop: CASSGTGENYGYTF. DNA of the CDR3: TGTGCCAGCAGTGGGACAGGGGAGAACTATGGCTACACCTTC.

This clone has just a few counts. This chain links TRBV15 with TRBJ1-1, with 9 positions matching TRBD1. Per germline, CDR1 LNHNV and CDR2 YYDKDF (reference sequence). The CDR3 is 16 residues long. The ends lost 6 bases at V and 4 bases at J; junction bases unmatched: 12. The DNA for the CDR3 is TGTGCCACCAGAAAGCCGGGACAGGGATTTGGCACTGAAGCTTTCTTT. Translation: CATRKPGQGFGTEAFF.

The chain uses TRBV5-1 and TRBJ1-2; no reliable D call. Germline CDR1 reads SGHRS; CDR2 reads YFSETQ. Trimming took 3 bases from V and 6 from J, leaving 12 bases between them. CDR3 length: 13 residues. This CDR3 is CASSYTVSDGYTF. Written as DNA, the CDR3 is TGCGCCAGCAGCTATACAGTCTCGGATGGCTACACCTTC.

The CDR3 protein is CASSQGLAVETQYF. The CDR3 DNA sequence: TGTGCCAGCAGCCAAGGCCTAGCGGTTGAGACCCAGTACTTC. The genes are TRBV3-1 (or the pseudogene TRBV3-2) and TRBJ2-5; 7 nucleotides align to TRBD2. CDR1 LGHDT and CDR2 YNNKEL come from the germline V gene (reference sequence). CDR3 size: 14 residues. V shed 1 base and J 5 bases; nucleotides not matched to a gene: 4.

The J gene is TRBJ2-3, the V gene TRBV7-2; D gene uncertain. The V gene's germline CDR1 is SGHTA and CDR2 FQGNSA. This CDR3 region has 13 residues. The germline V and J ends were trimmed by 8 bases and 1 base, with 10 bases remaining between them. CDR3 in amino acids: CASEASGTDTQYF. CDR3 coding DNA: TGTGCCAGCGAAGCGTCCGGCACAGATACGCAGTATTTT.

The V call is TRBV28, the J call TRBJ1-5; weak D call: TRBD1 (6 bases). Germline V gene sequence: CDR1 MDHEN, CDR2 SYDVKM. With 5 bases removed from V and 4 bases from J, the gap between germline ends came to 18 bases. This CDR3 contains 16 residues. DNA for the CDR3: TGTGCCAGCAGTATACAACAGGGTATGGGGAATCAGCCCCAGCATTTT. It specifies CASSIQQGMGNQPQHF.

The chain joins TRBV28 to TRBJ2-5; D call uncertain. The CDR3 runs to 14 residues. V lost 5 bases and J lost 5, with 15 bases in between. Per the germline V gene, CDR1 is MDHEN and CDR2 is SYDVKM. The DNA of the CDR3 is TGTGCCAGCAGTCCTCCGGTAGCAAGGGAGACCCAGTACTTC. Translating gives CASSPPVARETQYF.

V is TRBV7-2 and J is TRBJ1-3, with D perhaps TRBD1 (5 bases). The CDR3 runs to 15 residues. Trimming left V 5 bases short and J 0 bases short, with 11 bases between. CDR1 is SGHTA and CDR2 is FQGNSA in the germline V gene. The CDR3 region is CASSIQAYSGNTIYF. The CDR3 bases are TGTGCCAGCAGCATACAGGCTTACTCTGGAAACACCATATATTTT.

This sequence joins TRBV7-2 and TRBJ2-6; D uncertain. Trimming cost V 3 bases and J 0 bases, with 6 bases left between them. Germline V CDR1 and CDR2: SGHTA, FQGNSA. The CDR3 totals 15 residues. The CDR3 DNA sequence: TGTGCCAGCAGCTTCCGAGGCTCTGGGGCCAACGTCCTGACTTTC. This gives the protein CASSFRGSGANVLTF.

The chain has TRBV5-5 and TRBJ2-7; D is ambiguous. The CDR3 loop spans 11 amino acids. V lost 4 bases and J 2 bases, leaving 4 bases between the germline ends. Germline V gene lookup returns CDR1 SGHKS and CDR2 YYEKEE (reference sequence). CDR3 nucleotides: TGTGCCAGCAGCGGAGCCTACGAGCAGTACTTC. It codes for CASSGAYEQYF. Filled out from reference TRBV5-5 and TRBJ2-7, the complete variable domain reads DAGVTQSPTHLIKTRGQQVTLRCSPISGHKSVSWYQQVLGQGPQFIFQYYEKEERGRGNFPDRFSARQFPNYSSELNVNALLLGDSALYLCASSGAYEQYFGPGTRLTVT.